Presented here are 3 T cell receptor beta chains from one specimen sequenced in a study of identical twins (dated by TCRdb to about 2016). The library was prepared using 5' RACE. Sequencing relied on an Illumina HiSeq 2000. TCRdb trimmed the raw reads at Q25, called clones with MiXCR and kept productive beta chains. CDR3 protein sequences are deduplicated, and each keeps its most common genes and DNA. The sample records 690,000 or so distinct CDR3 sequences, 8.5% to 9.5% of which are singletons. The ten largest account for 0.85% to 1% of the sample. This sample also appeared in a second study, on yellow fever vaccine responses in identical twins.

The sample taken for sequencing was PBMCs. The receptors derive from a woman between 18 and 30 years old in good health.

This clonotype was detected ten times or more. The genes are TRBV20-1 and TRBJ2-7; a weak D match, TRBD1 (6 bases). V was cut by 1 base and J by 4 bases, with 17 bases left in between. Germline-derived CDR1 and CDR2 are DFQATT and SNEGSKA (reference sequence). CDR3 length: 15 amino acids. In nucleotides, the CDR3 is TGCAGTGCTAGAGTTCCCCGGACAGTCGGGTACGAGCAGTACTTC. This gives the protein CSARVPRTVGYEQYF.

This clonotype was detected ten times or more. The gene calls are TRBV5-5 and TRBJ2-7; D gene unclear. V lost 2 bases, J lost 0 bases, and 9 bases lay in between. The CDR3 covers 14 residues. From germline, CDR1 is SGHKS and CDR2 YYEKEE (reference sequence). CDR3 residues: CASSLDFFSYEQYF. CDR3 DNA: TGTGCCAGCAGCTTAGACTTCTTCTCCTACGAGCAGTACTTC.

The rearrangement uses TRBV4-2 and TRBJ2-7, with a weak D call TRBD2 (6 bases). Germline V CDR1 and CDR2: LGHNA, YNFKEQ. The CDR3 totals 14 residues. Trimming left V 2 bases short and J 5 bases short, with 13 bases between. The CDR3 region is CASSQPGRGNEQYF. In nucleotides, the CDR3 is TGTGCCAGCAGCCAACCGGGACGGGGGAACGAGCAGTACTTC.